This T cell receptor (beta chain) is drawn from a study of OX40 agonist ivuxolimab in advanced cancers. In terms of the full investigation: Ivuxolimab was a fully human IgG2 agonistic monoclonal antibody targeting the costimulatory receptor OX40 (CD134). The paper describes the monotherapy dose-escalation part (N of about 54 patients) of the phase I trial of ivuxolimab. Patients were allowed to have had prior anti-PD-1, anti-PD-L1 or anti-CTLA-4 therapy, and approximately 40% of the dose-escalation patients had previously received checkpoint inhibitors. Peripheral TCRbeta sequencing was intended to test whether TCR sequence diversity was altered and clonal T-cell expansion was caused by ivuxolimab. Partial responses occurred in three dose-escalation patients: two with cutaneous melanoma and one with hepatocellular carcinoma. Intravenous ivuxolimab was administered to patients every 2 weeks at six dose levels: 0.01, 0.1, 0.3, 1.5, 3 and 10 mg/kg. Of the approximately 54 dose-escalation patients, hepatocellular carcinoma was present in some 19, melanoma in roughly 15, renal cell carcinoma in 9 and head and neck cancer in 9. A male proportion of roughly 80% and a mean age of approximately 60 years, ranging from 23 to 79, were recorded for the dose-escalation cohort. The investigation overall reported the following: In the 0.1-3.0 mg/kg groups, partial responders were among the patients with the lowest normalized peripheral clonal expansion, particularly in CD8+ T cells. Antigen specificity was not determined for the clonally expanded peripheral T cells. After ivuxolimab, expanded clones were on average more numerous among CD8+ T cells than among CD4+ T cells. At doses of 0.1 to 3.0 mg/kg, clonal expansion of both CD4+ and CD8+ T cells in blood was seen between baseline and week 6. Low levels of normalized T-cell clonal expansion were also seen in some patients who did not respond.

Genomic DNA was isolated from the sorted cells so that the TCRbeta CDR3 region could be sequenced. The immunoSEQ Assay was used to sequence the TCRbeta CDR3 regions. In its TCRdb copy, this immuneACCESS table keeps in-frame sequences only and misses some clones. Where compared with another copy, unresolved V genes explain less than half of these, and the others have no known cause. The sample table contains approximately 70,000 clones; only one count was recorded for around 88% of them. The ten largest make up about 0.75% of the sample. The trial excluded patients who had a history of autoimmune disease or who were on systemic immunosuppression. Peripheral blood for TCR sequencing was drawn from every dose cohort at baseline, at cycle 4 day 1 and at cycle 7 day 1. Samples came from an open-label, multicenter, first-in-human phase I dose-escalation trial of ivuxolimab. The trial enrolled adults with locally advanced or metastatic head and neck squamous cell, hepatocellular, melanoma or renal cell carcinoma. CD4+ and CD8+ T cells were sorted separately from peripheral blood before TCR sequencing.

The CDR3 measures 16 amino acids from cysteine to phenylalanine. Only the CDR3 part of the read is kept: 48 bases, read in frame from the first base. Ends trimmed: V by 0 bases, J by 4 bases; bases unmatched to a gene: 8. The germline V gene encodes CDR1 SGHDT and CDR2 YYEEEE. In the case of this clone: Its antigen target is currently unknown. No much larger clone is present one base from it, and per-base qualities are unavailable.

Sequences were derived from CD4+ or CD8+ T cells sorted from blood, sampled in a trial of the OX40 agonist ivuxolimab. This receptor was obtained from an adult with an advanced solid tumor such as melanoma, head and neck, liver or kidney cancer. The chain was built from TRBV5-6 and TRBJ2-5; TRBD2 aligns with 8 central bases. The DNA is as follows: TGTGCCAGCAGCTTGGGGAGCGGGGGCGGTGGAGAGACCCAGTACTTC. Protein translation: CASSLGSGGGGETQYF.